This T cell receptor (beta chain) was captured by sequencing in a study of T cells in Graves' hyperthyroidism and ophthalmopathy. Study-wide findings and caveats: Ophthalmopathy and stable hyperthyroidism were separated by a 13 V-J model.

This clonotype was detected ten times or more. The antigen is not known. Relative to the germline gene, one junction end is altered; a read error may explain this. Amplification targeted TCR beta CDR3 regions from RNA transcripts. RT-PCR in the first round (using the HTBI primer set) targeted the TCR CDR3. Each CDR3 protein is one row after TCRdb ran MiXCR on the multiplex PCR reads. This table holds about 180,000 distinct CDR3 sequences, over 15% found once. The V gene's germline CDR1 is LNHDA and CDR2 SQIVND (reference sequence). There are 15 residues in the CDR3. Graves' hyperthyroidism was deemed stable given no ophthalmopathy progression within 18 months.

The receptor's source is a woman between 50 and 59 years old with Graves' hyperthyroidism. The chain has TRBV19 and TRBJ1-3; D remains ambiguous. Sequencing was done on a sample of blood. In DNA form, the CDR3 reads TGTGCCAGGCCCCCGTGGGTGTTTCGTGGAAACACCATATACTTT. It translates to CARPPWVFRGNTIYF.